Listed here are 12 T cell receptor beta chains from one sample, sequenced in a study of early T cells in non-severe SARS-CoV-2 infection. From the 5' RACE reads, TCRdb called clonotypes with MiXCR, one entry per CDR3 protein. The sample carries 100,000 to 150,000 distinct CDR3 sequences, under 15% recorded once. Sequenced sample: whole blood. Receptor source: an adult who was a healthcare worker with PCR-confirmed SARS-CoV-2 infection or an uninfected control (not recorded which).

This clonotype was seen more than once but under ten times. This chain uses TRBV3-1 with TRBJ2-7, with 7 bases lining up with TRBD2. This CDR3 is built from 15 residues. V was pared by 1 base and J by 3 bases, with 6 bases of the junction left unmatched. Germline-derived CDR1 and CDR2 are LGHDT and YNNKEL (reference sequence). CDR3 region: CASSQGNSGFYEQYF. The CDR3 DNA reads TGTGCCAGCAGCCAAGGAAATAGCGGGTTCTACGAGCAGTACTTC.

This clonotype was detected only a few times. V and J are TRBV5-1 and TRBJ2-2; D unresolved. Trimming left V 0 bases short and J 3 bases short, with 9 bases between. Germline values: CDR1 SGHRS, CDR2 YFSETQ. CDR3 length equals 15 residues. CDR3 bases: TGCGCCAGCAGCTTGGTTCTTTCCGACACCGGGGAGCTGTTTTTT. Its translation is CASSLVLSDTGELFF.

This clonotype was detected only a few times. The gene calls are TRBV27 and TRBJ1-6; 7 bases match TRBD1. The V gene's germline CDR1 is MNHEY and CDR2 SMNVEV (reference sequence). V lost 6 bases and J lost 6; bases outside the gene matches: 2. This CDR3 contains 13 residues. The CDR3 protein is CASSHRGNSPLHF. CDR3 nucleotide sequence: TGTGCCAGCAGCCACAGGGGTAATTCACCCCTCCACTTT.

This clonotype has only a few counts. J is TRBJ2-3 and V is TRBV2, with D perhaps being TRBD1 or TRBD2 (5 bases each). Between the trimmed V and J ends, which lost 5 bases and 0 bases, there was a span of 15 bases. Germline V gene sequence: CDR1 SNHLY, CDR2 FYNNEI. This CDR3 is built from 16 residues. CDR3 nucleotide sequence: TGTGCCAGCAGTCTTCGGGACGCTCGTAGCACAGATACGCAGTATTTT. It yields the protein CASSLRDARSTDTQYF.

The chain joins TRBV7-6 to TRBJ2-3, with D maybe TRBD1 (5 bases). The CDR3 runs to 15 residues. V shed 4 bases and J shed 0 bases, with 11 bases lying between them. CDR1 is SGHVS, CDR2 FNYEAQ, per germline. This CDR3 reads CASSSDSGSTDTQYF. The CDR3, as DNA: TGTGCCAGCAGCTCAGACAGTGGGAGCACAGATACGCAGTATTTT.

This clonotype was found a few times. V gene TRBV24-1 combines with J gene TRBJ2-1; 7 bases match TRBD2. The V segment lost 4 bases and the J segment 2 bases; nucleotides outside the gene matches: 13. The V gene's germline CDR1 is KGHDR and CDR2 SFDVKD. The CDR3 covers 18 residues. The CDR3 DNA reads as TGTGCCACCAGTGACGCTCGTCCTTCCAGCGGGGCCTACAATGAGCAGTTCTTC. Protein: CATSDARPSSGAYNEQFF.

This clonotype was recorded a few times. The chain is built from TRBV2 and TRBJ2-2; D uncertain. The CDR3 is made up of 13 amino acids. The germline gives CDR1 SNHLY, CDR2 FYNNEI. V was clipped by 8 bases and J by 0 bases, with 7 bases between them. The CDR3, as DNA: TGTGCCAGCCGGACGACGAACACCGGGGAGCTGTTTTTT. Protein sequence: CASRTTNTGELFF.

There are a few counts of this clonotype. The chain employs TRBV20-1 and TRBJ1-2; the match to TRBD1 covers 9 bases. The germline V gene has CDR1 DFQATT and CDR2 SNEGSKA (reference sequence). The CDR3 has 14 residues. V was pared by 6 bases and J by 1 base, with 6 bases of the junction left unmatched. The CDR3 bases are TGCAGTGCCTTAGGACAGGGGATTAACTATGGCTACACCTTC. It codes for CSALGQGINYGYTF.

The genes are TRBV4-1 and TRBJ2-7; no reliable D call. Germline V gives CDR1 MGHRA, CDR2 YSYEKL. V lost 1 base, J lost 0 bases, and 10 bases lay in between. The CDR3 runs 15 residues. The CDR3 DNA reads as TGCGCCAGCAGCCAAGGCGAAGCCTTCTCCTACGAGCAGTACTTC. It is translated as CASSQGEAFSYEQYF.

This clonotype showed up many times. The chain couples TRBV5-1 to TRBJ1-1; tentative D call: TRBD1 (6 bases). Trimming stripped 4 bases from V and 1 base from J, with 17 bases between. The CDR3 totals 16 residues. CDR1 is SGHRS and CDR2 is YFSETQ in the germline V gene. CDR3 protein: CASSPEGGIRNTEAFF. In DNA form, the CDR3 reads TGCGCCAGCAGCCCGGAGGGGGGTATTCGGAACACTGAAGCTTTCTTT.

This clonotype was observed many times. This chain uses TRBV12-3 or TRBV12-4 with TRBJ1-5; TRBD1 agrees at 7 bases. The CDR3 has 15 amino acids. Unmatched junction bases numbered 10, after V lost 6 bases and J lost 5 bases. In DNA, the CDR3 is TGTGCCAGCAGAGTAAACAGGGGTTCGCATCAGCCCCAGCATTTT. It encodes CASRVNRGSHQPQHF.

The rearrangement joins TRBV6-6 to TRBJ1-2; the D gene is possibly TRBD1 (6 bases). Between the trimmed V and J ends, which lost 5 bases and 7 bases, there was a span of 14 bases. Germline V lookup: CDR1 MNHNY, CDR2 SVGAGI (reference sequence). CDR3 length: 13 residues. CDR3 in DNA: TGTGCCAGCAGTGTCGGGTCGGGGGCTGGCTACACCTTC. Translated: CASSVGSGAGYTF.